The next 21 T cell receptor beta chains were all read from a single sample in a study of cytomegalovirus exposure and HLA in healthy donors. The PCR was carried out with 60 Vbeta primers and 13 Jbeta primers. Profiled with immunoSEQ multiplex PCR; TCRdb holds only in-frame clones, not every one. The sample holds under 200,000 clones, roughly 73% seen once. Sequencing input: PBMCs. Receptor source: a woman between 25 and 40 years old in good health and CMV-seronegative.

The chain is built from TRBV19 and TRBJ2-2, with a weak D call TRBD1 (6 bases). The ends were cut back, 6 bases at V and 6 bases at J, with 14 bases in the middle. Germline loops: CDR1 LNHDA, CDR2 SQIVND (reference sequence). The CDR3 runs to 14 residues. CDR3 region: CASSPSGVPGELFF. The CDR3 DNA reads as TGTGCCAGTAGCCCTTCAGGGGTTCCCGGGGAGCTGTTTTTT.

The V call is TRBV4-1, the J call TRBJ2-1; 7 bases agree with TRBD1. The CDR3 contains 15 residues. J lost 2 bases, V lost 2 bases, and 3 bases had no gene match. Germline V gene sequence: CDR1 MGHRA, CDR2 YSYEKL. CDR3 residues: CASSQTGTAYNEQFF. CDR3 DNA: TGCGCCAGCAGCCAAACCGGGACAGCCTACAATGAGCAGTTCTTC.

A few counts support this clone. The rearrangement uses TRBV19 and TRBJ2-7; the D is unclear. Trimming removed 0 bases at V and 3 bases at J, with 6 bases between. Germline V gene lookup returns CDR1 LNHDA and CDR2 SQIVND (reference sequence). This CDR3 region has 13 residues. The CDR3 region has the DNA TGTGCCAGTAGTATAGAGAGAGACTACGAGCAGTACTTC. It codes for CASSIERDYEQYF.

V usage is TRBV5-1 and J usage is TRBJ1-1, with TRBD1 matching 8 bases. Germline V lookup: CDR1 SGHRS, CDR2 YFSETQ. This CDR3 is 12 amino acids long. The J segment lost 8 bases and the V segment lost 0 bases, leaving 0 bases of the junction unmatched. DNA of the CDR3: TGCGCCAGCAGCTTGGGGGACAGGGAAGCTTTCTTT. This translates into CASSLGDREAFF.

The chain joins TRBV5-8 to TRBJ2-5, with 10 bases fitting TRBD2. The CDR3 is 15 amino acids. Germline V gene lookup returns CDR1 SGHTS and CDR2 YDEGEE. V dropped 1 base and J dropped 6; count of bases not matched to a gene: 6. The CDR3 bases are TGTGCCAGCAGCTTGCGGTCTAGCGGGAGTAAGACCCAGTACTTC. Protein: CASSLRSSGSKTQYF.

The chain joins TRBV30 to TRBJ2-1; no firm D call. Germline CDR1 is GTSNPN and CDR2 is SVGIG (reference sequence). The CDR3 runs 12 residues. V lost 5 bases and J lost 0, with 5 bases in between. The CDR3 reads CAWASSYNEQFF. As DNA, the CDR3 is TGTGCCTGGGCTAGCTCCTACAATGAGCAGTTCTTC. Drawing the rest from reference TRBV30 and TRBJ2-1, the complete variable domain is SQTIHQWPATLVQPVGSPLSLECTVEGTSNPNLYWYRQAAGRGLQLLFYSVGIGQISSEVPQNLSASRPQDRQFILSSKKLLLSDSGFYLCAWASSYNEQFFGPGTRLTVL.

V gene TRBV14 combines with J gene TRBJ2-7, with 9 bases aligning to TRBD2. Germline V gene data show CDR1 as SGHDN and CDR2 as FVKESK. Trimming at V came to 5 bases and at J to 6 bases, leaving 5 bases not matched to a gene. The CDR3 consists of 13 residues. CDR3 in DNA: TGTGCCAGCAGCGCCGGGACTAGCTCCGAGCAGTACTTC. Translation gives CASSAGTSSEQYF.

The gene calls are TRBV13 and TRBJ2-1, with 11 nucleotides matching TRBD2. Unmatched junction bases numbered 5, after V lost 5 bases and J lost 8 bases. CDR1 and CDR2 from the germline V gene are PRHDT and FYEKMQ (reference sequence). The CDR3 totals 14 residues. The CDR3 DNA is TGTGCCAGCAGCAATAGCGGGGGGGCCGATGAGCAGTTCTTC. Its protein product is CASSNSGGADEQFF.

J is TRBJ2-7 and V is TRBV5-4, with 7 bases identical to TRBD2. J lost 4 bases, V lost 3 bases, and 7 bases had no gene match. The CDR3 is 14 amino acids. Germline-derived CDR1 and CDR2 are SGHNT and YYREEE (reference sequence). CDR3 protein: CASSYSGNIYEQYF. The CDR3 region has the DNA TGTGCCAGCAGCTACAGCGGGAACATTTACGAGCAGTACTTC.

As regards this clone: Other nucleotide sequences from this sample produce the same CDR3. The CDR3 DNA is TGTGCCAGCAGTCTAGGTGGCACCGGGGAGCTGTTTTTT. Residues: CASSLGGTGELFF. The chain uses TRBV27 and TRBJ2-2; D is unclear. Germline V lookup: CDR1 MNHEY, CDR2 SMNVEV (reference sequence). V lost 5 bases and J 4 bases, leaving 8 bases between the germline ends. There are 13 residues in the CDR3.

This chain connects TRBV7-9 to TRBJ2-7; maybe TRBD1 (6 bases). V was clipped by 1 base and J by 4 bases, with 14 bases between them. The CDR3 runs to 15 residues. Looked up from germline, CDR1 is SEHNR and CDR2 is FQNEAQ (reference sequence). DNA for the CDR3: TGTGCCAGCAGCTTAGTAAGGGACAACGTATACGAGCAGTACTTC. It translates to CASSLVRDNVYEQYF.

The J gene is TRBJ1-1, the V gene TRBV6-5; 10 bases match TRBD1. This CDR3 comprises 16 residues. Germline V gives CDR1 MNHEY, CDR2 SVGAGI. The junction had 5 bases not matched to a gene; V was cut back by 0 bases and J by 4 bases. CDR3 in amino acids: CASSYSGTGVSTEAFF. The CDR3 DNA is TGTGCCAGCAGTTACTCCGGGACAGGGGTGAGCACTGAAGCTTTCTTT.

The chain recombines TRBV9 with TRBJ1-2; D is ambiguous. V lost 4 bases and J 4 bases, leaving 17 bases between the germline ends. The CDR3 consists of 15 residues. Germline CDR1 SGDLS, CDR2 YYNGEE. The CDR3 DNA is TGTGCCAGCAGCCCCGGCAGGTTCATTAGCTATGGCTACACCTTC. It specifies CASSPGRFISYGYTF.

This sequence joins TRBV7-9 and TRBJ2-4; a possible D gene is TRBD1 (6 bases). Germline CDR1 and CDR2: SEHNR and FQNEAQ (reference sequence). There are 16 residues in the CDR3. V lost 6 bases and J 5 bases, leaving 20 bases between the germline ends. CDR3 in amino acids: CASSHFPRGDQNIQYF. The DNA for the CDR3 is TGTGCCAGCAGTCATTTTCCCAGGGGCGACCAAAACATTCAGTACTTC.

The chain employs TRBV4-3 and TRBJ1-1; D gene uncertain. This CDR3 is built from 16 residues. V dropped 0 bases and J dropped 7 bases, with 18 bases sitting between them. Germline CDR1 is LGHNA and CDR2 is YSLEER. The CDR3 region is CASSQDTRPFSYEAFF. The CDR3 DNA follows: TGCGCCAGCAGCCAAGATACTAGGCCGTTCTCTTATGAAGCTTTCTTT.

The J gene is TRBJ1-2, the V gene TRBV9; no reliable D call. The CDR3 contains 16 residues. Germline V gene lookup returns CDR1 SGDLS and CDR2 YYNGEE. The V end was cut by 4 bases, the J end by 0 bases, with 16 bases between. CDR3 nucleotides: TGTGCCAGCAGCCCAGTGGCGGGAATCACTAACTATGGCTACACCTTC. It translates to CASSPVAGITNYGYTF.

The chain uses TRBV15 and TRBJ1-4; D is unresolved. This CDR3 comprises 15 residues. CDR1 and CDR2 from the germline V gene are LNHNV and YYDKDF (reference sequence). The germline V and J ends were trimmed by 0 bases and 0 bases, with 5 bases remaining between them. This CDR3 reads CATSRDLATNEKLFF. The CDR3 DNA sequence: TGTGCCACCAGCAGAGATCTTGCAACTAATGAAAAACTGTTTTTT.

The J gene is TRBJ1-1, the V gene TRBV27; 7 bases align to TRBD1. In germline, CDR1 is MNHEY, CDR2 SMNVEV (reference sequence). V lost 6 bases and J lost 5; bases outside the gene matches: 9. CDR3 length: 14 residues. This CDR3 reads CASSRGQMRTEAFF. In nucleotides, the CDR3 is TGTGCCAGCAGCCGGGGACAGATGAGGACTGAAGCTTTCTTT.

The chain couples TRBV4-1 to TRBJ2-4; 11 nucleotides match TRBD2. This CDR3 contains 18 residues. V shed 1 base, J shed 0 bases, and the junction held 5 bases outside the gene matches. Germline V gene sequence: CDR1 MGHRA, CDR2 YSYEKL. The CDR3 DNA is TGCGCCAGCAGCCAAGTTGCTAGCGGGGGGTTAGCCAAAAACATTCAGTACTTC. The encoded protein is CASSQVASGGLAKNIQYF.

V gene TRBV7-6 combines with J gene TRBJ2-2; 10 bases fit TRBD2. The CDR3 is made up of 20 amino acids. Trimming at V came to 7 bases and at J to 6 bases, leaving 23 bases not matched to a gene. CDR1 is SGHVS, CDR2 FNYEAQ, per germline. CDR3 loop: CASTTPSASGSIWKAGELFF. CDR3 coding DNA: TGTGCCAGCACCACCCCGTCGGCTAGCGGGAGTATCTGGAAGGCCGGGGAGCTGTTTTTT.

This clone was picked up one time. V usage is TRBV14 and J usage is TRBJ2-5; D gene unclear. The CDR3 runs to 14 residues. CDR1 is SGHDN, CDR2 FVKESK, per germline. Trimming cost V 4 bases and J 4 bases, with 13 bases left between them. The CDR3 protein is CASSRYPGRETQYF. CDR3 sequence (DNA): TGTGCCAGCAGCCGTTATCCAGGAAGAGAGACCCAGTACTTC.